This paragraph covers one T cell receptor beta chain sequence. TCR beta sequencing covered blood CD8+ and CD4+ T cells. The multiple sclerosis control group consisted of treatment-naive patients whose relapsing-remitting disease, which was either stable or active, fulfilled revised McDonald criteria. It was negative isolation that provided the CD8+ and CD4+ T cells, whereas TEMRA cells were enriched by FACS. RNA amounts of 0.5 to 1 ug underwent reverse transcription with random hexamers. An immunoSEQ multiplex PCR amplified TCR beta CDR3 over 54 Vbeta and 13 Jbeta. TCRdb reanalysed the immunoSEQ multiplex PCR reads using MiXCR and keeps one entry per CDR3 protein. The data show roughly 150,000 distinct CDR3 sequences, 94% seen once. This sample stems from a study of CD8 T cells in Susac syndrome. With 0 bases removed from V and 4 bases from J, the gap between germline ends came to 10 bases. The CDR3 has 14 amino acids. Germline CDR1 and CDR2: MNHEY and SVGAGI.

This chain links TRBV6-5 with TRBJ2-7; no firm D call. The clonotype comes from a human donor with multiple sclerosis. Input material: CD8+ T cells from PBMCs. CDR3 DNA: TGTGCCAGCAGTTACTCAAGTTCAGAGTACGAGCAGTACTTC. Encoded protein: CASSYSSSEYEQYF.